Presented here are 23 T cell receptor beta chains from one specimen sequenced in a study of blood T cell repertoires in COVID-19. Repertoires were generated with immunoSEQ multiplex PCR, while TCRdb's copy carries only in-frame clones and drops some. Among under 500,000 clones listed, around 89% were seen once. Sequencing was done on a sample of peripheral blood. The receptors here all came from a young woman with acute or convalescent COVID-19.

The chain has TRBV19 and TRBJ1-3; no firm D call. CDR1 is LNHDA, CDR2 SQIVND, per germline (reference sequence). The CDR3 contains 16 residues. Trimming took off 4 bases at V and 0 bases at J, with 13 bases between the two ends. The CDR3 region is CASSTPGTNSGNTIYF. The CDR3 coding sequence is TGTGCCAGTAGTACCCCTGGCACCAACTCTGGAAACACCATATATTTT.

The chain employs TRBV2 and TRBJ2-7; 8 positions agree with TRBD1. Trimming cost V 3 bases and J 3 bases; bases outside gene matches: 7. Germline values: CDR1 SNHLY, CDR2 FYNNEI. The CDR3 has 15 amino acids. The CDR3 loop is CASSDPRDRNYEQYF. As DNA, the CDR3 is TGTGCCAGCAGTGACCCCCGGGACAGGAACTACGAGCAGTACTTC.

This chain uses TRBV2 with TRBJ1-2, with a weak D call TRBD1 (5 bases). CDR3 length: 12 amino acids. V lost 8 bases and J lost 6, with 13 bases in between. Germline V gene data show CDR1 as SNHLY and CDR2 as FYNNEI. The CDR3 sequence is CASWQGLDGYTF. The CDR3 nucleotides are TGTGCCAGCTGGCAGGGACTAGATGGCTACACCTTC.

CDR3 in DNA: TGTGCCAGCAGTGAGGCCTCGGGACTAGCGGGCCACCAGCTTTACAATGAGCAGTTCTTC. Translated, it gives CASSEASGLAGHQLYNEQFF. This chain connects TRBV28 to TRBJ2-1, with TRBD2 identical over 12 bases. Germline V CDR1 and CDR2: MDHEN, SYDVKM. V was clipped by 5 bases and J by 4 bases; unmatched bases: 18. This CDR3 comprises 20 residues. The whole variable domain, remainder taken from reference TRBV28 and TRBJ2-1, is DVKVTQSSRYLVKRTGEKVFLECVQDMDHENMFWYRQDPGLGLRLIYFSYDVKMKEKGDIPEGYSVSREKKERFSLILESASTNQTSMYLCASSEASGLAGHQLYNEQFFGPGTRLTVL.

The J gene is TRBJ2-7, the V gene TRBV10-3; TRBD2 matches 10 bases. This CDR3 region has 14 residues. The germline V gene encodes CDR1 ENHRY and CDR2 SYGVKD. V lost 7 bases, J lost 6 bases, and 9 bases stayed unmatched. The CDR3 loop reads CAIMGSGGAFEQYF. The DNA of the CDR3 is TGTGCCATCATGGGGAGCGGGGGGGCCTTCGAGCAGTACTTC.

The CDR3 sequence: CSVETSGGPYNEQFF. CDR3 nucleotides: TGCAGCGTTGAAACTAGCGGGGGACCTTACAATGAGCAGTTCTTC. The chain joins TRBV29-1 to TRBJ2-1; 11 nucleotides match TRBD2. The length of the CDR3 is 15 residues. Germline CDR1 reads SQVTM; CDR2 reads ANQGSEA. V shed 2 bases, J shed 4 bases, and the junction held 4 bases outside the gene matches.

The V and J genes are TRBV6-6 and TRBJ1-3; a weak D match, TRBD1 (6 bases). From germline, CDR1 is MNHNY and CDR2 SVGAGI (reference sequence). Trimming pared 7 bases from V and 4 bases from J, leaving 20 bases between. The CDR3 sequence is 16 residues long. CDR3 residues: CASTKSPGGPGNTIYF. The DNA for the CDR3 is TGTGCCAGCACCAAATCCCCGGGGGGGCCAGGAAACACCATATATTTT.

The V gene is TRBV21-1, the J gene TRBJ2-7; the DNA was not compared with TRBD2, the D call given in the table. TRBV21-1 is termed a pseudogene. This CDR3 comprises 17 residues. The CDR3 nucleotides are TGTGCCAGCAGCCCCCAAAGTCGGGCGGATGACTACTACGAGCAGTACTTC. Translating it yields CASSPQSRADDYYEQYF.

This clone has more than one count but fewer than ten. The gene calls are TRBV12-2 and TRBJ2-3; whether TRBD2, the table's D call, matches the DNA was not checked. TRBV12-2 is termed a pseudogene. The CDR3 runs to 16 residues. CDR3 DNA: TGTGCAAGTCGCTTAGTACACACTAGCCTCACAGATACGCAGTATTTT. It codes for CASRLVHTSLTDTQYF.

The J gene is TRBJ1-1, the V gene TRBV11-2; tentative D call: TRBD1 (6 bases). Germline CDR1 reads SGHAT; CDR2 reads FQNNGV. The CDR3 has 13 amino acids. The ends were cut back, 1 base at V and 4 bases at J, with 7 bases in the middle. Written as DNA, the CDR3 is TGTGCCAGCAGCTTAGCCAGGGGCACTGAAGCTTTCTTT. Its translation is CASSLARGTEAFF.

The chain joins TRBV18 to TRBJ2-2, with a possible D match to TRBD1 (5 bases). Germline V CDR1 and CDR2: KGHSH, LQKENI. V was trimmed by 1 base and J by 6 bases, leaving 12 bases between them. This CDR3 has 15 amino acids. CDR3 bases: TGTGCCAGCTCACCACAGTGGCAGGGCTCCGGGGAGCTGTTTTTT. Translating it yields CASSPQWQGSGELFF.

The chain combines TRBV12-2 with TRBJ2-7; whether TRBD1, the table's D call, matches the DNA was not checked. TRBV12-2 is marked as a pseudogene. The CDR3 spans 16 residues. As DNA, the CDR3 is TGTGCAAGTCGCTTAGCGCTAAGGGGGACAGGGTGCGAGCAGTACTTC. Amino acids: CASRLALRGTGCEQYF.

The gene calls are TRBV7-3 and TRBJ2-3; tentatively, D is TRBD2 (6 bases). With 5 bases removed from V and 2 bases from J, the gap between germline ends came to 17 bases. The V gene's germline CDR1 is SGHTA and CDR2 FQGTGA. The CDR3 is 16 residues long. CDR3 nucleotides: TGTGCCAGCAGCCCCTCCGGCGGGGCCCACACAGATACGCAGTATTTT. Amino acid sequence: CASSPSGGAHTDTQYF.

The V gene is TRBV9, the J gene TRBJ2-5; D ambiguous. V shed 1 base and J shed 4 bases, with 14 bases lying between them. This CDR3 is 15 amino acids long. Germline CDR1 is SGDLS and CDR2 is YYNGEE. This CDR3 reads CASSVSPQWAETQYF. CDR3 nucleotide sequence: TGTGCCAGCAGCGTATCCCCCCAGTGGGCAGAGACCCAGTACTTC.

This rearrangement joins TRBV10-1 to TRBJ2-2; the match to TRBD1 covers 8 bases. This CDR3 spans 14 amino acids. Looked up from germline, CDR1 is WNHNN and CDR2 is SYGVQD (reference sequence). V gave up 5 bases and J gave up 4 bases; unmatched junction bases: 3. The chain's CDR3 is CASSPDRVTGELFF. In DNA, the CDR3 is TGCGCCAGCAGTCCGGACAGGGTCACCGGGGAGCTGTTTTTT.

Concerning this clone itself: The sample holds other DNA sequences that translate to the same CDR3. This chain uses TRBV9 with TRBJ1-2, with D possibly being TRBD1 (6 bases). Per the germline V gene, CDR1 is SGDLS and CDR2 is YYNGEE. CDR3 length equals 12 residues. Trimming pared 2 bases from V and 5 bases from J, leaving 7 bases between. CDR3 DNA: TGTGCCAGCAGCGTTACAGGGTATGGCTACACCTTC. Translated, it gives CASSVTGYGYTF.

This clone was detected once. The rearrangement joins TRBV3-1 (or the pseudogene TRBV3-2) to TRBJ2-4; no firm D call. The length of the CDR3 is 14 residues. Germline CDR1 is LGHDT and CDR2 is YNNKEL (reference sequence). V lost 3 bases and J lost 0, with 6 bases in between. The CDR3 here is CASSHRPAKNIQYF. The CDR3 DNA is TGTGCCAGCAGCCACCGTCCAGCCAAAAACATTCAGTACTTC.

In this sample, this clone turned up once. Additional DNA sequences in this sample encode the identical CDR3. V gene TRBV9 combines with J gene TRBJ2-7; 8 bases are shared with TRBD1. Germline CDR1 and CDR2: SGDLS and YYNGEE. The CDR3 contains 13 residues. Losses at the gene ends were 3 bases for V and 5 bases for J; bases not matched to a gene: 4. The CDR3 coding sequence is TGTGCCAGCAGCGAGGGGACAGGCGACGAGCAGTACTTC. Translation: CASSEGTGDEQYF.

The chain uses TRBV20-1 and TRBJ2-7; TRBD1 agrees at 8 bases. Germline lookup yields CDR1 DFQATT and CDR2 SNEGSKA (reference sequence). This CDR3 comprises 15 residues. Trimming cost V 3 bases and J 2 bases; bases outside gene matches: 9. The CDR3 nucleotides read TGCAGTGCTAGTCCCGAGGACAGGGACGCCTACGAGCAGTACTTC. This encodes CSASPEDRDAYEQYF.

The genes are TRBV4-1 and TRBJ2-1; 8 bases map to TRBD2. CDR3 length equals 17 residues. After removal of 0 bases from V and 4 bases from J, the junction contained 8 bases not matched to a gene. Germline V gene sequence: CDR1 MGHRA, CDR2 YSYEKL. In DNA form, the CDR3 reads TGCGCCAGCAGCCAAGAACGAACGGGGGGGAAATACAATGAGCAGTTCTTC. Translating it yields CASSQERTGGKYNEQFF.

CDR3 amino acids: CASSQGWGRLAWQYF. In nucleotides, the CDR3 is TGTGCCAGCAGCCAAGGGTGGGGGCGGCTAGCATGGCAGTACTTC. The rearrangement uses TRBV3-1 (or the pseudogene TRBV3-2) and TRBJ2-7, with D possibly TRBD1 on 6 matching bases. V lost 1 base and J 9 bases, leaving 19 bases between the germline ends. Looked up from germline, CDR1 is LGHDT and CDR2 is YNNKEL (reference sequence). This CDR3 is 15 amino acids long.

V usage is TRBV5-1 and J usage is TRBJ2-1; D unresolved. V was cut by 4 bases and J by 4 bases, with 12 bases left in between. The CDR3 extends over 14 amino acids. Per the germline V gene, CDR1 is SGHRS and CDR2 is YFSETQ. In DNA, the CDR3 is TGCGCCAGCAGCGTAATTAGCTCTTACAATGAGCAGTTCTTC. It specifies CASSVISSYNEQFF.

The rearrangement uses TRBV11-1 and TRBJ2-1, with 8 bases that match TRBD1. V dropped 1 base and J dropped 12; count of bases not matched to a gene: 14. CDR3 size: 16 residues. Per germline, CDR1 SGHAT and CDR2 FQDESV (reference sequence). The CDR3 sequence: CASSLGDRDRTMRQFF. The CDR3 DNA reads as TGTGCCAGCAGCTTAGGTGACCGGGACAGGACAATGAGGCAGTTCTTC.